The rows below give T cell receptor beta chains drawn from one sample of a study of OX40 agonist ivuxolimab in advanced cancers. Libraries were prepared by immunoSEQ multiplex PCR; TCRdb keeps only in-frame clonotypes and omits some of them. The top ten hold around 0.77% of the sample, which has around 70,000 clones, roughly 84% seen once. The source material was CD4+ or CD8+ T cells sorted from blood, sampled in a trial of the OX40 agonist ivuxolimab. These TCRs come from an adult with an advanced solid tumor such as melanoma, head and neck, liver or kidney cancer. Both conserved end residues are part of each CDR3. The D gene is left open where the match is weak. The size of a clone is reported for some rows only, either as once, few or many, or as a class for expanded clones.

j_gene: TRBJ1-2; v_gene: TRBV18; d_gene: NA; abundance: few; CDR3nt: TGTGCCAGCTCACCGGCGGAGAGACGTGGCTACACCTTC; CDR3aa: CASSPAERRGYTF
j_gene: TRBJ2-5; v_gene: TRBV28; d_gene: NA; abundance: NA; CDR3nt: TGTGCCAGCAGTTTTCCCCAGCGAGGCGTCCAAGAGACCCAGTACTTC; CDR3aa: CASSFPQRGVQETQYF
j_gene: TRBJ2-1; v_gene: TRBV5-1; d_gene: NA; abundance: NA; CDR3nt: TGCGCCAGCGCCCGAGACCCCAGACGTACCTACAATGAGCAGTTCTTC; CDR3aa: CASARDPRRTYNEQFF
j_gene: TRBJ2-7; v_gene: TRBV9; d_gene: NA; abundance: NA; CDR3nt: TGTGCCAGCAGCGTAGGAACTAATTCCTACGAGCAGTACTTC; CDR3aa: CASSVGTNSYEQYF
j_gene: TRBJ1-5; v_gene: TRBV6-5; d_gene: NA; abundance: NA; CDR3nt: TGTGCCAGCAGCCCAGAGGGGGGCGTTCGGCCCCAGCATTTT; CDR3aa: CASSPEGGVRPQHF
j_gene: TRBJ2-2; v_gene: TRBV12-5; d_gene: TRBD2; abundance: NA; CDR3nt: TGTGCTAGTGGTACCAGCGGGGGGGCGAACACCGGGGAGCTGTTTTTT; CDR3aa: CASGTSGGANTGELFF
j_gene: TRBJ1-6; v_gene: TRBV7-6; d_gene: TRBD1; abundance: NA; CDR3nt: TGTGCCAGCAGCTCAGCCCGGGACAGGGGAATTGATTCACCCCTCCACTTT; CDR3aa: CASSSARDRGIDSPLHF
j_gene: TRBJ2-3; v_gene: TRBV7-2; d_gene: NA; abundance: NA; CDR3nt: TGTGCCAGCGTCAAGGGGGGTACCACAGATACGCAGTATTTT; CDR3aa: CASVKGGTTDTQYF
j_gene: TRBJ1-3; v_gene: TRBV6-5; d_gene: NA; abundance: NA; CDR3nt: TGTGCCAGCGGACACACCGGGGTCTCTGGAAACACCATATATTTT; CDR3aa: CASGHTGVSGNTIYF
j_gene: TRBJ2-5; v_gene: TRBV14; d_gene: TRBD2; abundance: NA; CDR3nt: TGTGCCAGCAGCAAAGGACTAGCGGATCATACGAGGGAGCAGTACTTC; CDR3aa: CASSKGLADHTREQYF
j_gene: TRBJ1-5; v_gene: TRBV6-1; d_gene: NA; abundance: NA; CDR3nt: TGTGCCAGCAGTGAAGCCACAGTCAATCAGCCCCAGCATTTT; CDR3aa: CASSEATVNQPQHF
j_gene: TRBJ2-1; v_gene: TRBV9; d_gene: NA; abundance: NA; CDR3nt: TGTGCCAGCAGCGTAGGTGGGTCTGCCTCCCTAAATGAGCAGTTCTTC; CDR3aa: CASSVGGSASLNEQFF
j_gene: TRBJ1-3; v_gene: TRBV7-2; d_gene: NA; abundance: NA; CDR3nt: TGTGCCAGCAGCCAAGGGGGGGCCCACAGGGGAAACACCATATATTTT; CDR3aa: CASSQGGAHRGNTIYF
j_gene: TRBJ1-2; v_gene: TRBV18; d_gene: NA; abundance: few; CDR3nt: TGTGCCAGCTCAAGTTTTAACTATGGCTACACCTTC; CDR3aa: CASSSFNYGYTF
j_gene: TRBJ1-3; v_gene: TRBV9; d_gene: TRBD1; abundance: once; CDR3nt: TGTGCCAGCAGCACCGAGACAGGGGCGGGAAACACCATATATTTT; CDR3aa: CASSTETGAGNTIYF
j_gene: TRBJ1-4; v_gene: TRBV10-3; d_gene: NA; abundance: NA; CDR3nt: TGTGCCATCAGTGAGACGACAGGAGAGAGTGAAAAACTGTTTTTT; CDR3aa: CAISETTGESEKLFF
j_gene: TRBJ1-4; v_gene: TRBV4-1; d_gene: NA; abundance: NA; CDR3nt: TGCGCCAGCAGCCAGAGCACTATGTCGGAAGAGGGACTCCTGTTTTTT; CDR3aa: CASSQSTMSEEGLLFF
j_gene: TRBJ1-5; v_gene: TRBV7-8; d_gene: NA; abundance: NA; CDR3nt: TGTGCCAGCAGTCCCGACGGTCCCCATCAGCCCCAGCATTTT; CDR3aa: CASSPDGPHQPQHF
j_gene: TRBJ1-4; v_gene: TRBV7-9; d_gene: TRBD1; abundance: NA; CDR3nt: TGTGCCAGCAGCTCTGCCCAGCAGGGGGTTGAAAAACTGTTTTTT; CDR3aa: CASSSAQQGVEKLFF
j_gene: TRBJ2-1; v_gene: TRBV2; d_gene: TRBD1; abundance: NA; CDR3nt: TGTGCCAGCAGAACCGGGACAGGTGGGAATGAGCAGTTCTTC; CDR3aa: CASRTGTGGNEQFF
j_gene: TRBJ2-7; v_gene: TRBV6-1; d_gene: NA; abundance: NA; CDR3nt: TGTGCCAGCAGTTTGCGTCAGGAAGGGCAGTACTTC; CDR3aa: CASSLRQEGQYF
j_gene: TRBJ2-7; v_gene: TRBV9; d_gene: NA; abundance: NA; CDR3nt: TGTGCCAGCAGCCCTAGAAGCTCCTACGAGCAGTACTTC; CDR3aa: CASSPRSSYEQYF
j_gene: TRBJ2-5; v_gene: TRBV18; d_gene: TRBD2; abundance: once; CDR3nt: TGTGCCAGCTCACCAGGGCAGCGGGGGGGCCGAATCAGGGACCAAGAGACCCAGTACTTC; CDR3aa: CASSPGQRGGRIRDQETQYF
j_gene: TRBJ1-1; v_gene: TRBV7-6; d_gene: NA; abundance: NA; CDR3nt: TGTGCCAGCAGCGCGGGTGGGAACACTGAAGCTTTCTTT; CDR3aa: CASSAGGNTEAFF
j_gene: TRBJ1-3; v_gene: TRBV5-6; d_gene: NA; abundance: NA; CDR3nt: TGTGCCAGCAGCTTGGGGCGACACCCATTCTCTGGAAACACCATATATTTT; CDR3aa: CASSLGRHPFSGNTIYF
j_gene: TRBJ1-5; v_gene: TRBV5-6; d_gene: TRBD1; abundance: NA; CDR3nt: TGTGCCAGCAGCTTCCGGGACAGGGTACATCAGCCCCAGCATTTT; CDR3aa: CASSFRDRVHQPQHF
j_gene: TRBJ1-2; v_gene: TRBV11-2; d_gene: NA; abundance: NA; CDR3nt: TGTGCCAGCAGCGACAATATGGGGCGCTATGGCTACACCTTC; CDR3aa: CASSDNMGRYGYTF
j_gene: TRBJ1-2; v_gene: TRBV28; d_gene: NA; abundance: NA; CDR3nt: TGTGCCAGCAGTTTTTTAGGACACTACACCTTC; CDR3aa: CASSFLGHYTF
j_gene: TRBJ2-1; v_gene: TRBV29-1; d_gene: TRBD2; abundance: once; CDR3nt: TGCAGCGTTGAATCAGCGGGAGTGGACGATGAGCAGTTCTTC; CDR3aa: CSVESAGVDDEQFF
j_gene: TRBJ2-2; v_gene: TRBV4-2; d_gene: NA; abundance: NA; CDR3nt: TGTGCCAGCAGACCCAGGAGGGGTACCGGGGAGCTGTTTTTT; CDR3aa: CASRPRRGTGELFF
j_gene: TRBJ1-4; v_gene: TRBV7-2; d_gene: NA; abundance: NA; CDR3nt: TGTGCCAGCAGCCATGAAAAACTGTTTTTT; CDR3aa: CASSHEKLFF
j_gene: TRBJ1-2; v_gene: TRBV4-2; d_gene: TRBD1; abundance: NA; CDR3nt: TGTGCCAGCAGCCAAGTTCTTCAGGGGGACTATGGCTACACCTTC; CDR3aa: CASSQVLQGDYGYTF
j_gene: TRBJ1-2; v_gene: TRBV6-5; d_gene: NA; abundance: NA; CDR3nt: TGTGCCAGCAGTAGGGATGGAGGCGGCTACACCTTC; CDR3aa: CASSRDGGGYTF
j_gene: TRBJ2-7; v_gene: TRBV5-1; d_gene: NA; abundance: NA; CDR3nt: TGCGCCAGCAGCTTGGCCGTTGGTCCGGACTTATTCTACGAGCAGTACTTC; CDR3aa: CASSLAVGPDLFYEQYF
j_gene: TRBJ2-3; v_gene: TRBV4-2; d_gene: NA; abundance: NA; CDR3nt: TGTGCCAGCAGTTGGGACTCCTCGACGGCGCAGTATTTT; CDR3aa: CASSWDSSTAQYF
j_gene: TRBJ2-3; v_gene: TRBV7-2; d_gene: NA; abundance: NA; CDR3nt: TGTGCCAGCAGCTTAGGGAGTTGGGCAGATACGCAGTATTTT; CDR3aa: CASSLGSWADTQYF
j_gene: TRBJ1-2; v_gene: TRBV28; d_gene: NA; abundance: NA; CDR3nt: TGTGCCAGCAGTTCTTACCAGGGAACCTATGGCTACACCTTC; CDR3aa: CASSSYQGTYGYTF
j_gene: TRBJ2-5; v_gene: TRBV7-9; d_gene: NA; abundance: NA; CDR3nt: TGTGCCAGCAGTTCCGGACTCTCCCAAGAGACCCAGTACTTC; CDR3aa: CASSSGLSQETQYF
j_gene: TRBJ2-7; v_gene: TRBV10-3; d_gene: TRBD2; abundance: NA; CDR3nt: TGTGCCATCAGTCCGGGACTAGCGGCCTACGAGCAGTACTTC; CDR3aa: CAISPGLAAYEQYF
j_gene: TRBJ2-4; v_gene: TRBV7-6; d_gene: NA; abundance: NA; CDR3nt: TGTGCCAGCAGCCGCGGGTCATCAGGCGCCAAAAACATTCAGTACTTC; CDR3aa: CASSRGSSGAKNIQYF
j_gene: TRBJ2-7; v_gene: TRBV4-3; d_gene: NA; abundance: NA; CDR3nt: TGCGCCAGCAGCCTCCGGGACCCCGTAACCTACGAGCAGTACTTC; CDR3aa: CASSLRDPVTYEQYF
j_gene: TRBJ2-7; v_gene: TRBV5-5; d_gene: TRBD2; abundance: NA; CDR3nt: TGTGCCAGCAGCTTCGCGGGAGTTCCCTACGAGCAGTACTTC; CDR3aa: CASSFAGVPYEQYF
j_gene: TRBJ1-5; v_gene: TRBV5-1; d_gene: TRBD1; abundance: NA; CDR3nt: TGCGCCAGCAGCCAGACAGGGAATCAGCCCCAGCATTTT; CDR3aa: CASSQTGNQPQHF
j_gene: TRBJ1-2; v_gene: TRBV28; d_gene: TRBD1; abundance: NA; CDR3nt: TGTGCCAGCAGCCTGGGACAGGGGGCAGGTGGCTACACCTTC; CDR3aa: CASSLGQGAGGYTF
j_gene: TRBJ2-7; v_gene: TRBV6-1; d_gene: NA; abundance: NA; CDR3nt: TGTGCCAGCAGTGAAAACTTTGGTTCAAGCGGGTACGAGCAGTACTTC; CDR3aa: CASSENFGSSGYEQYF
j_gene: TRBJ2-1; v_gene: TRBV18; d_gene: TRBD2; abundance: NA; CDR3nt: TGTGCCAGCTCACCCCTAGGACTAGCGGGAGGCAATGAGCAGTTCTTC; CDR3aa: CASSPLGLAGGNEQFF
j_gene: TRBJ2-2; v_gene: TRBV9; d_gene: TRBD1; abundance: NA; CDR3nt: TGTGCCAGCAGCGCATCACAGGGGGCAGGCGGGGAGCTGTTTTTT; CDR3aa: CASSASQGAGGELFF
j_gene: TRBJ1-1; v_gene: TRBV19; d_gene: NA; abundance: NA; CDR3nt: TGTGCCAGTCAAACGACAGGGAACACTGAAGCTTTCTTT; CDR3aa: CASQTTGNTEAFF
j_gene: TRBJ2-3; v_gene: TRBV11-1; d_gene: NA; abundance: NA; CDR3nt: TGTGCCAGCAGCCAGCGGCAAATAGCGGTTTCTGCGCGTGGAGATACGCAGTATTTT; CDR3aa: CASSQRQIAVSARGDTQYF
j_gene: TRBJ2-1; v_gene: TRBV29-1; d_gene: TRBD2; abundance: NA; CDR3nt: TGCAGCGTCACTAGCGGGGGGGGGCGTGAGCAGTTCTTC; CDR3aa: CSVTSGGGREQFF
j_gene: TRBJ2-1; v_gene: TRBV2; d_gene: TRBD1; abundance: NA; CDR3nt: TGTGCCAGCAGTTACTTCGGACAGGGGGGAGTCAATGAGCAGTTCTTC; CDR3aa: CASSYFGQGGVNEQFF
j_gene: TRBJ2-1; v_gene: TRBV29-1; d_gene: NA; abundance: NA; CDR3nt: TGCAGCGTTGGAGTGCGAGGAGGGGGAATAGGTGAGCAGTTCTTC; CDR3aa: CSVGVRGGGIGEQFF
j_gene: TRBJ2-4; v_gene: TRBV5-1; d_gene: NA; abundance: NA; CDR3nt: TGCGCCAGCAGCTTGGACCTGCGTGATAAAAACATTCAGTACTTC; CDR3aa: CASSLDLRDKNIQYF